This passage covers 6 T cell receptor beta chains from one sample sequenced in a study of T cells after yellow fever vaccination. TCRdb passed the 5' RACE reads through MiXCR, listing each CDR3 protein once. The sample comprises about 350,000 distinct CDR3 sequences, about 7.8% of which are singletons, and 15% to 20% rests with the top ten. The source was PBMCs, collected about 49 days after the first yellow fever vaccination. The receptor source for this set is a man aged 18 to 29 who received the YFV17D yellow fever vaccine.

This clonotype was counted at least ten times. The genes are TRBV4-3 and TRBJ2-2; D might be TRBD2 (6 bases). This CDR3 spans 15 amino acids. Trimming took off 8 bases at V and 1 base at J, with 14 bases between the two ends. Germline CDR1 is LGHNA and CDR2 is YSLEER. In DNA form, the CDR3 reads TGCGCCAGCGGAGGCGGGACGGGGAACACCGGGGAGCTGTTTTTT. This translates into CASGGGTGNTGELFF.

The sample holds a few counts of this clonotype. The chain employs TRBV6-5 and TRBJ2-3, with 9 bases aligning to TRBD1. Germline loops: CDR1 MNHEY, CDR2 SVGAGI. Trimming cost V 4 bases and J 1 base; bases outside gene matches: 3. This CDR3 comprises 15 residues. As DNA, the CDR3 is TGTGCCAGCAGTTCCTGGACAGGGGGCACAGATACGCAGTATTTT. Its translation: CASSSWTGGTDTQYF.

The chain joins TRBV18 to TRBJ2-7; 10 bases match TRBD1. V was clipped by 2 bases and J by 5 bases; unmatched bases: 12. CDR3 length equals 17 residues. Germline CDR1 and CDR2: KGHSH and LQKENI. The CDR3 region has the DNA TGTGCCAGCTCACCAAGGACAGGGGGACAGTGGGGTCACGAGCAGTACGTC. Protein sequence: CASSPRTGGQWGHEQYV.

This clonotype has at least ten counts. The chain joins TRBV29-1 to TRBJ2-3; D possibly matches TRBD1 or TRBD2 (5 bases each). Germline CDR1 and CDR2: SQVTM and ANQGSEA. The length of the CDR3 is 14 residues. Deletions cut 4 bases from V and 4 bases from J, with 15 bases between. CDR3 sequence reads: CSVGPEGPADTQYF. In DNA form, the CDR3 reads TGCAGCGTTGGGCCTGAGGGGCCTGCAGATACGCAGTATTTT.

V gene TRBV5-6 combines with J gene TRBJ2-1, with TRBD1 matching over 8 bases. This CDR3 region has 14 residues. J lost 10 bases, V lost 4 bases, and 10 bases had no gene match. Per germline, CDR1 SGHDT and CDR2 YYEEEE. CDR3 sequence (DNA): TGTGCCAGCAGCCTAGACAGGGGTAGAGGCGAGCAGTTCTTC. This translates into CASSLDRGRGEQFF.

This clonotype has a handful of counts. The J gene is TRBJ2-3, the V gene TRBV11-2, with D possibly matching TRBD1 (7 bases). The germline CDR1 and CDR2 sequences are SGHAT and FQNNGV. This CDR3 spans 13 amino acids. Trimming stripped 5 bases from V and 10 bases from J, with 16 bases between. CDR3 DNA sequence: TGTGCCAGCAGCCTGCGGGACAGCAAGGCGCAGTATTTT. Amino acid sequence: CASSLRDSKAQYF.